This T cell receptor (beta chain) was observed in a study of blood T cell repertoires in COVID-19. The germline V gene encodes CDR1 SGHTA and CDR2 FQGNSA. CDR3 length equals 12 residues. V lost 2 bases, J lost 6 bases, and 7 bases lay in between. Using immunoSEQ multiplex PCR, the repertoire was profiled, and TCRdb retains in-frame clones only, with some absent. In the table there are 180,000 or so clones, about 85% of which are singletons. The chain employs TRBV7-2 and TRBJ1-1, with D unresolved. The origin of this receptor is a woman of 80 years or more with acute or convalescent COVID-19. Sequences were obtained from peripheral blood. CDR3 loop: CASSLIGPEAFF. The CDR3 DNA follows: TGTGCCAGCAGCTTAATCGGTCCTGAAGCTTTCTTT.